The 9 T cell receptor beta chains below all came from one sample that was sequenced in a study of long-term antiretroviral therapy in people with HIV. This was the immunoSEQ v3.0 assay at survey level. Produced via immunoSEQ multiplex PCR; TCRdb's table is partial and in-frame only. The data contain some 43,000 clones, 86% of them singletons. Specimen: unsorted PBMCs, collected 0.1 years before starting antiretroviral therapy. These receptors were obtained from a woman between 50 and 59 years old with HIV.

The CDR3 DNA reads as TGTGCCAGCAGTCCTCCAGGGAGGGGGAATGAAAAACTGTTTTTT. Its protein product is CASSPPGRGNEKLFF. The rearrangement links TRBV6-6 to TRBJ1-4, with a possible D match to TRBD1 (6 bases). Trimming removed 5 bases from V and 5 bases from J, with 15 bases in between. The length of the CDR3 is 15 residues. The germline V gene has CDR1 MNHNY and CDR2 SVGAGI (reference sequence).

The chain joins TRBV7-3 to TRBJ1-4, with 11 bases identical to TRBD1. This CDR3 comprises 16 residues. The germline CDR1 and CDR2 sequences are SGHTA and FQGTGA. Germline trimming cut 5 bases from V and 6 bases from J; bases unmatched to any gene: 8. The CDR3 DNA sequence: TGTGCCAGCAGCCCCGGGACAGGGGGGCTGGATGAAAAACTGTTTTTT. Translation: CASSPGTGGLDEKLFF. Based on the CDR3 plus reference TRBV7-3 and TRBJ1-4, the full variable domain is GAGVSQTPSNKVTEKGKYVELRCDPISGHTALYWYRQSLGQGPEFLIYFQGTGAADDSGLPNDRFFAVRPEGSVSTLKIQRTERGDSAVYLCASSPGTGGLDEKLFFGSGTQLSVL.

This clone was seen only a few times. In DNA, the CDR3 is TGTGCCAGCAGTTACCTGGACAGCGGCTATGGCTACACCTTC. This translates into CASSYLDSGYGYTF. The V call is TRBV6-5, the J call TRBJ1-2; tentative D call: TRBD1 (6 bases). V lost 2 bases, J lost 4 bases, and 11 bases lay in between. The germline gives CDR1 MNHEY, CDR2 SVGAGI. The CDR3 spans 14 residues.

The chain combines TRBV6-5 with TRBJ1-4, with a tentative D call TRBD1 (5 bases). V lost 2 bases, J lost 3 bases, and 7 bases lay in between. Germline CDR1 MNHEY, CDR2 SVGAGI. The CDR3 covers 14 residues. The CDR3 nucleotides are TGTGCCAGCAGTTACGGGACCTCTAATGAAAAACTGTTTTTT. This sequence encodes CASSYGTSNEKLFF.

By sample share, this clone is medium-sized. The CDR3 sequence: CASRVGQARGTEAFF. The DNA for the CDR3 is TGTGCCAGTAGGGTTGGACAGGCCCGAGGGACTGAAGCTTTCTTT. This chain links TRBV19 with TRBJ1-1, with TRBD1 matching 7 bases. V was clipped by 6 bases and J by 5 bases; unmatched bases: 12. Germline values: CDR1 LNHDA, CDR2 SQIVND (reference sequence). The CDR3 spans 15 residues.

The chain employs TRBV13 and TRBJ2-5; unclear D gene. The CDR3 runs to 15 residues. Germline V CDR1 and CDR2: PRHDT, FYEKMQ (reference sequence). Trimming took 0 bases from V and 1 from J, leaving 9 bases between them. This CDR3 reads CASSLGSNGQETQYF. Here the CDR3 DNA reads TGTGCCAGCAGCTTAGGTAGTAACGGCCAAGAGACCCAGTACTTC.

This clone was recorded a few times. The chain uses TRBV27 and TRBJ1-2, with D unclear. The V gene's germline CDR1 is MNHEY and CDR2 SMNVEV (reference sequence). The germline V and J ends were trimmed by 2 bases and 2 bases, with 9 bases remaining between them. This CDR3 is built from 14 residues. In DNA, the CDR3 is TGTGCCAGCAGTTTACGGGATCGGAACTATGGCTACACCTTC. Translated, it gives CASSLRDRNYGYTF.

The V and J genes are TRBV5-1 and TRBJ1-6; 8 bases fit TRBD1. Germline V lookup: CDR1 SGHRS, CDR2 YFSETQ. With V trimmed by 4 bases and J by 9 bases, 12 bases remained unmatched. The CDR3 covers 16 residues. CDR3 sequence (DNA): TGCGCCAGCAGCGACACTGGACAGGGCCGGTTTTCACCCCTCCACTTT. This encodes CASSDTGQGRFSPLHF.

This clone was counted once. The CDR3 bases are TGCGCCAGCAGCTTGGATCGAGGGGGAATTGATGGCTACACCTTC. The encoded protein is CASSLDRGGIDGYTF. The chain recombines TRBV5-1 with TRBJ1-2; TRBD1 might be the D (6 bases). This CDR3 has 15 amino acids. Germline V gives CDR1 SGHRS, CDR2 YFSETQ. The germline V and J ends were trimmed by 0 bases and 6 bases, with 15 bases remaining between them.